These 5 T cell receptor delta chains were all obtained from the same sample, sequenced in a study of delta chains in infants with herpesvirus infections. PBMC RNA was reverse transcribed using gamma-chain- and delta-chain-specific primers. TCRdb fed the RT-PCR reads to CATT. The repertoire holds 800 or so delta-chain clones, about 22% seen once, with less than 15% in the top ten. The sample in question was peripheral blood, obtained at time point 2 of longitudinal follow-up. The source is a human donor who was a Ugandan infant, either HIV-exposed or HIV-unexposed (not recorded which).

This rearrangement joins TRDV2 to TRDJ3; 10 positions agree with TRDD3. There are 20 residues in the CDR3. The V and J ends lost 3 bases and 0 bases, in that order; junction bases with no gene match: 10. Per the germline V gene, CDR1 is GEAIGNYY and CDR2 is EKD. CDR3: CACDPVLGDGSSWDTRQMFF. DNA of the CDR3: TGTGCCTGTGACCCCGTACTGGGGGATGGCAGCTCCTGGGACACCCGACAGATGTTTTTC.

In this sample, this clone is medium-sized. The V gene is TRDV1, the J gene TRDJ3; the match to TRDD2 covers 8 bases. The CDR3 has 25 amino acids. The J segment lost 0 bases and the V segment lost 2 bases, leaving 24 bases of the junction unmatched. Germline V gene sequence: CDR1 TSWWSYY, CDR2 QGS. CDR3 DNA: TGTGCTCTTGGGGAAGTACTTCCTACGCCGAATCCTGATGTACTGAGCTCCTGGGACACCCGACAGATGTTTTTC. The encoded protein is CALGEVLPTPNPDVLSSWDTRQMFF.

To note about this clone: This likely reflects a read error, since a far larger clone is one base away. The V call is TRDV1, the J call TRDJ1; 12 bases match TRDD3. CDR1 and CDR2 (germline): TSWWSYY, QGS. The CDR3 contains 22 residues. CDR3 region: CALVESLSVSGGYGSGADKLIF. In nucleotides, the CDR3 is TGTGCTCTTGTGGAAAGTTTGTCCGTTTCTGGGGGATACGGGAGTGGGGCCGATAAACTCATCTTT.

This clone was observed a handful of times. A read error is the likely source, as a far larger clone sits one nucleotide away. The CDR3 sequence is CAGDTMGDTTAQLFF. The CDR3 region has the DNA TGTGCCGGTGACACCATGGGGGATACAACAGCACAACTCTTCTTT. The gene calls are TRDV2 and TRDJ2, with 10 bases aligning to TRDD3. Germline assignment: CDR1 GEAIGNYY and CDR2 EKD. CDR3 length equals 15 residues.

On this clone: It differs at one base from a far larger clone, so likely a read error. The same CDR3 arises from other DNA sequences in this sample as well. CDR3 DNA sequence: TGTGCTCTTGGGGACACTAGACGCATCACTTCCCCCTGGGGGATACGGATATTTGGGGGTACCGATAAACTCATCTTT. It specifies CALGDTRRITSPWGIRIFGGTDKLIF. The J gene is TRDJ1, the V gene TRDV1, with 12 bases lining up with TRDD3. This CDR3 spans 26 amino acids. Germline loops: CDR1 TSWWSYY, CDR2 QGS. V dropped 3 bases and J dropped 2; count of bases not matched to a gene: 34.